This record concerns one T cell receptor beta chain sequence. In the original workflow: By means of reference gene primer amplification, nucleated cell counts were estimated. Clones were sequenced by immunoSEQ multiplex PCR, and TCRdb holds only the in-frame ones, with some missing. The DNA gave D and trimming, while V, J and clone size come from that table. The table includes 95,000 to 100,000 clones, approximately 80% detected once. Germline CDR1 reads SGHTA; CDR2 reads FQGTGA. With 1 base removed from V and 6 bases from J, the gap between germline ends came to 7 bases. The CDR3 totals 13 residues. The sample is drawn from a study of blood T cell repertoires in COVID-19.

The sequenced sample was peripheral blood. This TCR came from a man aged 65 to 85 with acute or convalescent COVID-19. The rearrangement uses TRBV7-3 and TRBJ2-1; D might be TRBD1 (6 bases). The CDR3 protein is CASSLNRVNEQFF. CDR3 DNA sequence: TGTGCCAGCAGCTTAAACAGGGTCAATGAGCAGTTCTTC.